This is a list of T cell receptor beta chains from one sample in a study of cytomegalovirus exposure and HLA in healthy donors. Assay used: immunoSEQ multiplex PCR; TCRdb lists only in-frame clones, some missing. This sample has some 150,000 clones, with roughly 83% found just once. Sequenced: PBMCs. The receptors shown here come from a human donor in good health. CDR3s include the opening cysteine and the closing phenylalanine or tryptophan. The D gene is left open where the match is weak. Where a row states a size, it is once, few, many or the class of an expanded clone; other rows omit it.

TRBJ2-7,TRBV10-3,-,-,CAISESTPGGSEQYF,TGTGCCATCAGTGAGTCGACTCCGGGGGGCAGTGAGCAGTACTTC
TRBJ2-1,TRBV18,-,-,CASSPGGGQNEQFF,TGTGCCAGCTCACCAGGTGGGGGACAAAATGAGCAGTTCTTC
TRBJ1-4,TRBV5-5,TRBD1,-,CASSLRGTGVTTNEKLFF,TGTGCCAGCAGCTTGCGTGGGACAGGGGTTACAACTAATGAAAAACTGTTTTTT
TRBJ2-5,TRBV2,TRBD2,-,CASSETLAGGSETQYF,TGTGCCAGCAGTGAGACACTAGCGGGGGGTTCGGAGACCCAGTACTTC
TRBJ2-5,TRBV29-1,-,-,CSVPEETQYF,TGCAGCGTTCCCGAAGAGACCCAGTACTTC
TRBJ1-1,TRBV5-4,TRBD1,-,CASSSGQGCKAFF,TGTGCCAGCAGTTCGGGACAGGGGTGTAAAGCTTTCTTT
TRBJ1-1,TRBV5-4,-,-,CASSLGQGYTEAFF,TGTGCCAGCAGCTTAGGGCAGGGTTACACTGAAGCTTTCTTT
TRBJ2-1,TRBV6-5,TRBD1,-,CASRRKGQMNNEQFF,TGTGCCAGCAGAAGGAAGGGACAGATGAACAATGAGCAGTTCTTC
TRBJ1-5,TRBV6-4,-,-,CASSDAGNSGNQPQHF,TGTGCCAGCAGTGACGCAGGAAATAGCGGCAATCAGCCCCAGCATTTT
TRBJ1-6,TRBV15,TRBD1,few,CATSRDRTGLRPLHF,TGTGCCACCAGCAGAGACAGGACAGGGTTGAGGCCCCTCCACTTT
TRBJ2-3,TRBV4-3,TRBD2,-,CASSQGLAGTTDTQYF,TGCGCCAGCAGCCAAGGGCTAGCGGGGACCACAGATACGCAGTATTTT
TRBJ2-7,TRBV2,TRBD2,few,CASSELREVGEQYF,TGTGCCAGCAGTGAATTGCGGGAGGTTGGAGAGCAGTACTTC
TRBJ1-5,TRBV6-1,-,-,CASSKGSAGLQGRNQPQHF,TGTGCCAGCAGTAAAGGTTCTGCAGGATTACAGGGACGGAATCAGCCCCAGCATTTT
TRBJ2-5,TRBV7-2,-,-,CASSPRLTGTETQYF,TGTGCCAGCAGCCCCCGACTTACAGGGACAGAGACCCAGTACTTC
TRBJ2-7,TRBV4-3,-,few,CASSQDSAASFSYEQYF,TGCGCCAGCAGCCAAGATTCGGCGGCGTCCTTCTCCTACGAGCAGTACTTC
TRBJ2-1,TRBV30,-,-,CAWGSGHFF,TGTGCCTGGGGCTCGGGACACTTCTTC
TRBJ2-3,TRBV4-3,TRBD2,few,CASSQEVGTSGRWDTQYF,TGCGCCAGCAGCCAAGAGGTTGGAACTAGCGGGAGGTGGGATACGCAGTATTTT
TRBJ2-7,TRBV5-6,TRBD1,-,CASSLGQGIYEQYF,TGTGCCAGCAGCTTGGGACAGGGGATCTACGAGCAGTACTTC
TRBJ2-5,TRBV28,-,-,CASSLITSTETQYF,TGTGCCAGCAGCCTAATCACTAGCACGGAGACCCAGTACTTC
TRBJ2-1,TRBV7-2,TRBD2,-,CASSLAGLAGASNEQFF,TGTGCCAGCAGCTTAGCGGGACTAGCGGGAGCTTCCAATGAGCAGTTCTTC
TRBJ1-5,TRBV6-1,TRBD1,-,CASSDWGQGGQPQHF,TGTGCCAGCAGTGATTGGGGACAGGGAGGACAGCCCCAGCATTTT
TRBJ1-3,TRBV2,-,-,CASGGELGGSGNTIYF,TGTGCCAGTGGGGGGGAACTCGGTGGGTCTGGAAACACCATATATTTT
TRBJ1-2,TRBV5-1,TRBD1,-,CASSLGPTGGGYGYTF,TGCGCCAGCAGCTTGGGGCCAACAGGGGGTGGTTATGGCTACACCTTC
TRBJ1-2,TRBV19,-,-,CASSTTVAVRGYTF,TGTGCCAGTAGTACCACAGTGGCTGTTCGGGGCTACACCTTC
TRBJ2-7,TRBV4-1,-,-,CASSQGQEQYF,TGCGCCAGCAGCCAAGGACAGGAGCAGTACTTC
TRBJ2-2,TRBV6-1,TRBD2,-,CASRSGRTRDGELFF,TGTGCCAGCAGGAGCGGAAGGACTAGGGACGGGGAGCTGTTTTTT
TRBJ2-2,TRBV18,-,-,CASSPSTGPDTGELFF,TGTGCCAGCTCACCATCTACAGGGCCCGACACCGGGGAGCTGTTTTTT